The 27 T cell receptor beta chains below all came from one sample that was sequenced in a study of human T cells and chemical hapten exposure. MiXCR, run by TCRdb on the RACE reads, gives a single entry per CDR3 protein. The sample has tens of thousands of distinct CDR3 sequences, 10% seen once; the top ten hold about 1.5%. The time point denotes: patch test 1, 2 weeks after DPC sensitization. Treatment here: therapeutic diphenylcyclopropenone sensitization with weekly scalp DPC. Specimen: whole blood, collected in connection with sensitization to the hapten diphenylcyclopropenone (DPC). The receptors originated from a woman in her forties or fifties with alopecia areata. Some clones in this sample may be carry-over from other donors' samples.

This chain joins TRBV5-4 and TRBJ2-1; possibly TRBD2 for D (6 bases). The CDR3 sequence is 12 residues long. Germline assignment: CDR1 SGHNT and CDR2 YYREEE (reference sequence). V was cut by 7 bases and J by 7 bases, with 12 bases left in between. CDR3 protein: CASPGERNEQFF. The CDR3 DNA follows: TGTGCCAGCCCGGGAGAAAGAAATGAGCAGTTCTTC.

The chain couples TRBV5-7 to TRBJ2-3; 12 bases agree with TRBD1. TRBV5-7 counts as an open reading frame of uncertain function. This CDR3 region has 16 residues. Trimming cost V 4 bases and J 4 bases; bases outside gene matches: 7. The CDR3 DNA follows: TGTGCCAGCAGCGCCGCCGGGACAGGGGGCCCAGATACGCAGTATTTT. It encodes CASSAAGTGGPDTQYF.

This clonotype turned up a few times. The V and J genes are TRBV18 and TRBJ1-1; weak D call: TRBD1 (5 bases). Germline CDR1 and CDR2: KGHSH and LQKENI. V lost 6 bases and J 4 bases, leaving 18 bases between the germline ends. The CDR3 totals 15 residues. CDR3 sequence: CASSLARGLATEAFF. Here the CDR3 DNA reads TGTGCCAGCTCCCTCGCGAGGGGTTTGGCCACTGAAGCTTTCTTT.

This chain connects TRBV20-1 to TRBJ2-7, with D perhaps TRBD1 or TRBD2 (5 bases each). The CDR3 sequence is 13 residues long. Trimming pared 3 bases from V and 3 bases from J, leaving 12 bases between. The germline CDR1 and CDR2 sequences are DFQATT and SNEGSKA (reference sequence). The CDR3 DNA sequence: TGCAGTGCTAGCGGGACCGTACTCTACGAGCAGTACTTC. Translation: CSASGTVLYEQYF.

This clonotype appeared a few times. V and J are TRBV7-6 and TRBJ2-1, with 7 positions matching TRBD2. Trimming took 3 bases from V and 3 from J; bases not matched to a gene: 5. The CDR3 length is 15 residues. Germline loops: CDR1 SGHVS, CDR2 FNYEAQ. CDR3 nucleotide sequence: TGTGCCAGCAGCTTCTCTAGCGGAATCTACAATGAGCAGTTCTTC. Protein: CASSFSSGIYNEQFF. The full variable domain, completed using reference TRBV7-6 and TRBJ2-1, is GAGVSQSPRYKVTKRGQDVALRCDPISGHVSLYWYRQALGQGPEFLTYFNYEAQQDKSGLPNDRFSAERPEGSISTLTIQRTEQRDSAMYRCASSFSSGIYNEQFFGPGTRLTVL.

This rearrangement joins TRBV6-2 or TRBV6-3 to TRBJ2-3; the D is unclear. V dropped 4 bases and J dropped 0 bases, with 2 bases sitting between them. CDR1 is MNHEY and CDR2 is SVGEGT in the germline V gene. The CDR3 loop spans 12 amino acids. CDR3 residues: CASSWSTDTQYF. CDR3 nucleotides: TGTGCCAGCAGTTGGAGCACAGATACGCAGTATTTT.

A few counts support this clonotype. The chain is built from TRBV29-1 and TRBJ2-3, with 9 bases identical to TRBD2. CDR1 is SQVTM, CDR2 ANQGSEA, per germline. This CDR3 has 14 residues. Trimming took 8 bases from V and 3 from J; bases not matched to a gene: 9. In DNA, the CDR3 is TGCAGCTCTGGGGGTAGCGGGAGTACAGATACGCAGTATTTT. It is translated as CSSGGSGSTDTQYF.

The rearrangement links TRBV24-1 to TRBJ1-2; 9 bases map to TRBD1. The CDR3 sequence is 18 residues long. The V segment lost 2 bases and the J segment 7 bases; nucleotides outside the gene matches: 16. Germline CDR1 KGHDR, CDR2 SFDVKD. In nucleotides, the CDR3 is TGTGCCACCAGTGATTCTCACCCACGAACAGGGGGCGCTTCTGGCTACACCTTC. Translation: CATSDSHPRTGGASGYTF.

This clonotype was observed a few times. The V and J genes are TRBV12-3 or TRBV12-4 and TRBJ1-1; tentatively, D is TRBD1 (6 bases). Trimming removed 4 bases from V and 5 bases from J, with 14 bases in between. This CDR3 spans 14 amino acids. The CDR3 nucleotides read TGTGCCAGCAGTTCGTTCAGGGGAAGGACTGAAGCTTTCTTT. It encodes CASSSFRGRTEAFF.

The chain recombines TRBV20-1 with TRBJ2-6; TRBD1 is a possible D gene (6 bases). Germline lookup yields CDR1 DFQATT and CDR2 SNEGSKA (reference sequence). The CDR3 runs 16 residues. The V end lost 5 bases, the J end lost 0 bases, and 14 bases lay between the germline ends. CDR3 amino acids: CSAYPGHLSGANVLTF. CDR3 DNA sequence: TGCAGTGCTTATCCGGGACACCTCTCTGGGGCCAACGTCCTGACTTTC.

V gene TRBV2 combines with J gene TRBJ2-1, with D perhaps TRBD1 or TRBD2 (5 bases each). The CDR3 is made up of 13 amino acids. The V gene lost 4 bases and the J gene lost 9 bases, with 13 bases spanning the gap. CDR1 is SNHLY, CDR2 FYNNEI, per germline. CDR3 region: CASSVGEESEQFF. In DNA form, the CDR3 reads TGTGCCAGCAGTGTGGGGGAAGAGAGTGAGCAGTTCTTC.

The chain combines TRBV9 with TRBJ2-4; D is ambiguous. CDR3 length: 13 residues. Germline-derived CDR1 and CDR2 are SGDLS and YYNGEE. Trimming removed 3 bases from V and 8 bases from J, with 12 bases in between. For the CDR3, the DNA is TGTGCCAGCAGCGCCCTACCCCGGGACATTCAGTACTTC. Amino acid sequence: CASSALPRDIQYF.

The chain joins TRBV7-8 to TRBJ2-7, with 8 bases aligning to TRBD2. The germline V gene encodes CDR1 SGHVS and CDR2 FQNEAQ. The CDR3 sequence is 14 residues long. After removal of 10 bases from V and 1 base from J, the junction contained 9 bases not matched to a gene. The CDR3 protein is CAISRGLDSYEQYF. CDR3 sequence (DNA): TGTGCCATTTCTCGGGGACTAGATTCCTACGAGCAGTACTTC.

This clonotype was counted at least ten times. This chain links TRBV5-1 with TRBJ2-1; 9 nucleotides line up with TRBD2. CDR1 and CDR2 (germline): SGHRS, YFSETQ. V shed 1 base, J shed 6 bases, and the junction held 5 bases outside the gene matches. The CDR3 has 15 amino acids. CDR3 bases: TGCGCCAGCAGCTTGCGCGCTAGCGGGGCCAATGAGCAGTTCTTC. It translates to CASSLRASGANEQFF.

The rearrangement joins TRBV6-5 to TRBJ2-2; D remains unclear. V dropped 2 bases and J dropped 5 bases, with 15 bases sitting between them. Germline values: CDR1 MNHEY, CDR2 SVGAGI. CDR3 size: 16 residues. CDR3 nucleotides: TGTGCCAGCAGTTACAGCTCTGCTGCATTGACCGGGGAGCTGTTTTTT. Translated: CASSYSSAALTGELFF.

This clonotype was observed a handful of times. V and J are TRBV20-1 and TRBJ2-7, with 12 positions matching TRBD1. Germline trimming cut 1 base from V and 7 bases from J; bases unmatched to any gene: 11. Per germline, CDR1 DFQATT and CDR2 SNEGSKA (reference sequence). The CDR3 runs 16 residues. The CDR3 DNA reads as TGCAGTGCTAGAGGAATAGGGGACAGGGGGCCTCGGGAGCAGTACTTC. This sequence encodes CSARGIGDRGPREQYF.

This clonotype was seen a few times. The chain couples TRBV30 to TRBJ2-7, with D unclear. Germline CDR1 reads GTSNPN; CDR2 reads SVGIG (reference sequence). There are 11 residues in the CDR3. V was clipped by 1 base and J by 2 bases, with 3 bases between them. For the CDR3, the DNA is TGTGCCTGGAGTGGGGCCTACGAGCAGTACTTC. Protein sequence: CAWSGAYEQYF.

This clonotype was counted a few times. The chain carries TRBV29-1 and TRBJ2-5; D is ambiguous. The CDR3 spans 11 residues. The germline V gene encodes CDR1 SQVTM and CDR2 ANQGSEA. The germline V and J ends were trimmed by 5 bases and 2 bases, with 6 bases remaining between them. As DNA, the CDR3 is TGCAGCGTTTCCTCACAAGAGACCCAGTACTTC. Its protein product is CSVSSQETQYF.

The CDR3 nucleotides are TGCGCCAGCAGCGTAGACCCAGGGGGCGGTCTCACTGAAGCTTTCTTT. It encodes CASSVDPGGGLTEAFF. The gene calls are TRBV4-1 and TRBJ1-1; TRBD1 aligns across 8 bases. Germline-derived CDR1 and CDR2 are MGHRA and YSYEKL. The CDR3 has 16 amino acids. V was pared by 5 bases and J by 4 bases, with 12 bases of the junction left unmatched.

In its sample, this clonotype was seen a few times. The CDR3 DNA reads TGTGCCAGCAGTCCTCCGGGACTAGCCCCTTTCGATGAGCAGTTCTTC. Protein sequence: CASSPPGLAPFDEQFF. J is TRBJ2-1 and V is TRBV12-3 or TRBV12-4, with 9 bases matching TRBD2. This CDR3 has 16 residues. V shed 5 bases, J shed 8 bases, and the junction held 13 bases outside the gene matches.

The chain is built from TRBV6-6 and TRBJ2-7, with D unresolved. Germline assignment: CDR1 MNHNY and CDR2 SVGAGI (reference sequence). The CDR3 totals 12 residues. V was cut by 8 bases and J by 2 bases, with 10 bases left in between. The CDR3 loop reads CASRGGTYEQYF. DNA for the CDR3: TGTGCCAGCCGAGGTGGGACCTACGAGCAGTACTTC.

Ten or more counts support this clonotype. The chain combines TRBV5-1 with TRBJ2-5; TRBD1 agrees at 7 bases. The CDR3 loop spans 15 amino acids. Looked up from germline, CDR1 is SGHRS and CDR2 is YFSETQ. V shed 0 bases and J 5 bases; nucleotides not matched to a gene: 7. CDR3 region: CASSLDSGGDETQYF. The DNA of the CDR3 is TGCGCCAGCAGCTTGGATTCAGGGGGAGACGAGACCCAGTACTTC.

This clonotype was detected a few times. The chain uses TRBV18 and TRBJ2-1, with TRBD1 matching 7 bases. Trimming at V came to 0 bases and at J to 4 bases, leaving 6 bases not matched to a gene. The CDR3 is made up of 16 amino acids. Germline CDR1 is KGHSH and CDR2 is LQKENI. The DNA of the CDR3 is TGTGCCAGCTCACCACCGGTGACAGGGCAGTACAATGAGCAGTTCTTC. It specifies CASSPPVTGQYNEQFF.

This chain links TRBV5-1 with TRBJ2-6; 8 bases fit TRBD1. Trimming took 4 bases from V and 4 from J; bases not matched to a gene: 7. The V gene's germline CDR1 is SGHRS and CDR2 YFSETQ. The CDR3 length is 16 residues. The CDR3 loop reads CASSTRQGTGANVLTF. CDR3 DNA sequence: TGCGCCAGCAGCACAAGACAGGGGACCGGGGCCAACGTCCTGACTTTC.

The J gene is TRBJ2-5, the V gene TRBV11-1; the D is unclear. Trimming took off 1 base at V and 2 bases at J, with 8 bases between the two ends. Per the germline V gene, CDR1 is SGHAT and CDR2 is FQDESV (reference sequence). This CDR3 has 14 amino acids. The CDR3 coding sequence is TGTGCCAGCAGCTTAGAGGGTCGGCAAGAGACCCAGTACTTC. The encoded protein is CASSLEGRQETQYF.

This sequence joins TRBV10-3 and TRBJ2-2, with 7 bases fitting TRBD2. Germline assignment: CDR1 ENHRY and CDR2 SYGVKD. CDR3 length: 15 residues. V shed 6 bases, J shed 3 bases, and the junction held 7 bases outside the gene matches. The CDR3: CAISRLAEDTGELFF. The CDR3 coding sequence is TGTGCCATCAGCAGGCTAGCGGAGGACACCGGGGAGCTGTTTTTT.

This clonotype occurred many times. This sequence joins TRBV7-8 and TRBJ2-3; perhaps TRBD2 as D (6 bases). This CDR3 comprises 13 residues. Germline V CDR1 and CDR2: SGHVS, FQNEAQ. V lost 1 base, J lost 5 bases, and 7 bases lay in between. The CDR3 spells CASSLVGGDTQYF. The CDR3, as DNA: TGTGCCAGCAGCTTAGTGGGAGGAGATACGCAGTATTTT.